This TCR beta chain is from a study of T cell repertoires in cytomegalovirus infection. Study at large: Used in the study were CMV epitopes, some recently identified and HLA-C-restricted, others well-studied and HLA-B-restricted. In public TCR beta signatures, there were indications of both CMV infection and matching HLA type.

Germline values: CDR1 LNHDA, CDR2 SQIVND (reference sequence). Trimming shortened V by 3 bases and J by 3 bases, and 18 bases separated the two germline ends. CDR3 length: 17 amino acids. TCRdb itself ran the reads through MiXCR, one entry per CDR3 protein. The table includes roughly 200,000 distinct CDR3 sequences, approximately 38% detected once. A note on this clonotype: What it recognizes is unknown.

This TCR was recovered from a human donor in good health (CMV status not recorded). Some clones in this sample may be carry-over from other donors' samples. This sequence joins TRBV19 and TRBJ1-5; TRBD1 might be the D (5 bases). Specimen: CD8+ T cells from cultured PBMCs, collected from culture after CMV antigen stimulation. The CDR3 reads CASSIRRGLSDNQPQHF. The CDR3 DNA reads TGTGCCAGTAGTATTAGAAGGGGCCTGTCTGACAATCAGCCCCAGCATTTT.